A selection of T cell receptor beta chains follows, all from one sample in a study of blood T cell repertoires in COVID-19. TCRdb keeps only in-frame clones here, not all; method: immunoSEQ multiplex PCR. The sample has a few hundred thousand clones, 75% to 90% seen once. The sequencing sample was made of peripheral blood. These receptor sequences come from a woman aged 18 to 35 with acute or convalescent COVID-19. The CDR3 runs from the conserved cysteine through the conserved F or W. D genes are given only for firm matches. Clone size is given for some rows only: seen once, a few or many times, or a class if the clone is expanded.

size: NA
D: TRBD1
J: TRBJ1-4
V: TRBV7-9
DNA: TGTGCCAGCAGCCCAGGACAGGGCTCCTATAATGAAAAACTGTTTTTT
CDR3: CASSPGQGSYNEKLFF

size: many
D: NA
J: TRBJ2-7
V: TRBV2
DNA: TGTGCCAGCAGTGAGATATCGGGATCCAGCTCCTACGAGCAGTACTTC
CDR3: CASSEISGSSSYEQYF

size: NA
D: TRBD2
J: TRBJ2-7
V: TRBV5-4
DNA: TGTGCCAGCAGCCGCGGACTAGCGGGGGTCTCCTACGAGCAGTACTTC
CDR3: CASSRGLAGVSYEQYF

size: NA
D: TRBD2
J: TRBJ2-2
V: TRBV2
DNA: TGTGCCAGCAGCCAGGTACTAGCGAGTAATTACGGGGAGCTGTTTTTT
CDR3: CASSQVLASNYGELFF

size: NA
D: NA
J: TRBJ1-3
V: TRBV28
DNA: TGTGCCAGCACTTCCAGTTTGGGGCTTGGAAACACCATATATTTT
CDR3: CASTSSLGLGNTIYF

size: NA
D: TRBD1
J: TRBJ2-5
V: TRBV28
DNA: TGTGCCAGCAACGCCATGAGACAGGGGCAAGAGACCCAGTACTTC
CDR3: CASNAMRQGQETQYF

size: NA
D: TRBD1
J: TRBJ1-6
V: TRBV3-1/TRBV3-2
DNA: TGTGCCAGCAGCCATTCCGACAGGGTTGGTTCACCCCTCCACTTT
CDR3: CASSHSDRVGSPLHF

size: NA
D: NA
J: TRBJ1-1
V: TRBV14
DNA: TGTGCCAGCAGCCTCGTGAGCGGCACTGAAGCTTTCTTT
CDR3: CASSLVSGTEAFF

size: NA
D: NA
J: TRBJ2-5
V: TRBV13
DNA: TGTGCCAGCAGCTTGCTTCCGGGATCCAGGGAGACCCAGTACTTC
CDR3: CASSLLPGSRETQYF

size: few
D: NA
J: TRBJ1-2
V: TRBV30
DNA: TGTGCCTGGAGTCCAACCCGACACGATAACTATGGCTACACCTTC
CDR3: CAWSPTRHDNYGYTF

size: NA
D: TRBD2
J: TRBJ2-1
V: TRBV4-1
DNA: TGCGCCAGCAGCCAAGATAAGGGCGGGACTAACAATGAGCAGTTCTTC
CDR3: CASSQDKGGTNNEQFF

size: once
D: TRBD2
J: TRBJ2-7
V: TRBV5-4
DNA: TGTGCCAGCAGCTTGGCGGGTGAGGGAGGGCTCTCCTACGAGCAGTACTTC
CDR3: CASSLAGEGGLSYEQYF

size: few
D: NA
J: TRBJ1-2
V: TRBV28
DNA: TGTGCCAGCAGCTACCCCCTGGTGACTAACTATGGCTACACCTTC
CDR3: CASSYPLVTNYGYTF

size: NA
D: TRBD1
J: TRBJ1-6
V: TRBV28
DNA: TGTGCCAGCAGTTCCCCCACCACAGGGGACGGGCATGGGTCACCCCTCCACTTT
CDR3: CASSSPTTGDGHGSPLHF

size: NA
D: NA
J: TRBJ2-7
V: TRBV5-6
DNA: TGTGCCAGCAGCTTGTACGGGGCGGGAAACGAGCAGTACTTC
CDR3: CASSLYGAGNEQYF

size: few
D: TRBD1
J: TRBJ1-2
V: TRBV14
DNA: TGTGCCAGCAGCTCTACCGGGACAGGGGACTATGGCTACACCTTC
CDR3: CASSSTGTGDYGYTF

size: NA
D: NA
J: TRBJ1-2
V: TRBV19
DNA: TGTGCCAGTAGTATATCAGGGGTGGGATATGGCTACACCTTC
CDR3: CASSISGVGYGYTF

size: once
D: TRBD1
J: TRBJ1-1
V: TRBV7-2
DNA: TGTGCCAGCAGTTATCGGACAGGGGCGGGCACTGAAGCTTTCTTT
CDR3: CASSYRTGAGTEAFF

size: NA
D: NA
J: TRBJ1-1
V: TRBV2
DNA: TGTGCCAGCAGTGAGCCATGGGAGTTGAGGTACACTGAAGCTTTCTTT
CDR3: CASSEPWELRYTEAFF

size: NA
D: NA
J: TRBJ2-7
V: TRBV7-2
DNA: TGTGCCAGCAGCATTTACAGGGGAGGCGAGCAGTACTTC
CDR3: CASSIYRGGEQYF

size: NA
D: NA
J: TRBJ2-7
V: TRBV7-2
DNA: TGTGCCAGCAGCCGCGGGACAGCCTACGAGCAGTACTTC
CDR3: CASSRGTAYEQYF

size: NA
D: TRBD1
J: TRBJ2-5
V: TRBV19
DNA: TGTGCCAGTAGTACTGGTGACAGGGGAGAGACCCAGTACTTC
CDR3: CASSTGDRGETQYF

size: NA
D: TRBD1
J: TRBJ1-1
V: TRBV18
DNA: TGTGCCAGCTCACCGTTCGACAGGGAGAACACTGAAGCTTTCTTT
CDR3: CASSPFDRENTEAFF

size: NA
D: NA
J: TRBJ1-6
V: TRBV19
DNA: TGTGCCAGTAGTATCGAGCTCGCCAATTCACCCCTCCACTTT
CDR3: CASSIELANSPLHF

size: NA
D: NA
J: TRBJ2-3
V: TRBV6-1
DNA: TGTGCCAGCAGTGAAAAGGAGGAAGGGGATACGCAGTATTTT
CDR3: CASSEKEEGDTQYF

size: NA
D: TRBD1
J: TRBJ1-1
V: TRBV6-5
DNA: TGTGCCAGCACACGATCAGGACAGGGCTGGAATGAAGCTTTCTTT
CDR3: CASTRSGQGWNEAFF

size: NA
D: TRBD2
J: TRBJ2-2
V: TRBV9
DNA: TGTGCCAGCAGCGTAGCGTCTAGCGGGAGTACGGCCGGGGAGCTGTTTTTT
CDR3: CASSVASSGSTAGELFF

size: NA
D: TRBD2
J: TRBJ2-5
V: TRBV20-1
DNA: TGCAGTGCTAGTCGACTAGCGGGCCAAGAGACCCAGTACTTC
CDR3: CSASRLAGQETQYF

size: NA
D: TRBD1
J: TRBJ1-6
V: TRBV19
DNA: TGTGCCAGTAGTTACACGGACAGGGGGCGTAATTCACCCCTCCACTTT
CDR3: CASSYTDRGRNSPLHF

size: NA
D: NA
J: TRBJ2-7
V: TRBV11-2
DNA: TGTGCCAGCAGCTTAGATCAAGGGGACGAGCAGTACTTC
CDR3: CASSLDQGDEQYF

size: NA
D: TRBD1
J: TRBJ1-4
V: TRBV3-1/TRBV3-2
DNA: TGTGCCAGCAGCCTGACCACAGGGACAGGCCTCCCTTGGGAACTGTTTTTT
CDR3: CASSLTTGTGLPWELFF

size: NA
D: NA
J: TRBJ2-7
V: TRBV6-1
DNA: TGTGCCAGCAGTGAATGGGTAACGGAGCCCCGGCAGTACTTC
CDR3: CASSEWVTEPRQYF

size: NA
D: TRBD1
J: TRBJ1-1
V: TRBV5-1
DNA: TGCGCCAGCAGCCTAGACCAGGGGGACAGGGTGATTGAAGCTTTCTTT
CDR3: CASSLDQGDRVIEAFF

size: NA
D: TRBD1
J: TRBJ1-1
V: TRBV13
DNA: TGTGCCAGCAGCTTAAGTGGGTCAGGGGGGATGGGGACTGAAGCTTTCTTT
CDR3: CASSLSGSGGMGTEAFF

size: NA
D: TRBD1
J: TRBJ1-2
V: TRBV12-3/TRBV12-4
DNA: TGTGCCAGCAGCACCGGGACAGACTATGGCTACACCTTC
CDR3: CASSTGTDYGYTF

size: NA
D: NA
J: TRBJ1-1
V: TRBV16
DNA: TGTGCCAGCAGCCTGAAGCCAGGGAACACTGAAGCTTTCTTT
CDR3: CASSLKPGNTEAFF

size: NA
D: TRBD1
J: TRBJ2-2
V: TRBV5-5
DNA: TGTGCCAGCAGTTGGGGGGACAGGTCCATCGGGGAGCTGTTTTTT
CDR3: CASSWGDRSIGELFF

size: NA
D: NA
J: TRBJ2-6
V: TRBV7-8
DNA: TGTGCCAGCAGCTCCCCTCTAGCGAAAGACTCTGGGGCCAACGTCCTGACTTTC
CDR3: CASSSPLAKDSGANVLTF

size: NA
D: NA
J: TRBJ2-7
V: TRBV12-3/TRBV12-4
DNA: TGTGCCAGCAGTCAGACAGGTACCTACGAGCAGTACTTC
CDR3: CASSQTGTYEQYF

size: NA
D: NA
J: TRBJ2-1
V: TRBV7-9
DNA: TGTGCCAGCAGCCCCCCGGGAGCGGGTGAGCAGTTCTTC
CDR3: CASSPPGAGEQFF

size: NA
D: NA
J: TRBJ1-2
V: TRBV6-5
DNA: TGTGCCAGCAGACGACAGGAGCCCGGCTATGGCTACACCTTC
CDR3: CASRRQEPGYGYTF

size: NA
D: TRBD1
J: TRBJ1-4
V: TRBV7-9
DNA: TGTGCCAGCAGCCCCCCAGGGGGGCCAACGGGCGAAAAACTGTTTTTT
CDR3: CASSPPGGPTGEKLFF

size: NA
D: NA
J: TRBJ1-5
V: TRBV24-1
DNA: TGTGCCACTCAGACACATAATAGCAATCAGCCCCAGCATTTT
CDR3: CATQTHNSNQPQHF

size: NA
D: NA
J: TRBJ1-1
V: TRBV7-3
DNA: TGTGCCAGCAGCTCCGCACAGGGCGCTGAAGCTTTCTTT
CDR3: CASSSAQGAEAFF

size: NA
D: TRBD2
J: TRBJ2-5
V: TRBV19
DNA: TGTGCCAGTAGAGGACTAGACCCGACCGCCTACTTC
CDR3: CASRGLDPTAYF

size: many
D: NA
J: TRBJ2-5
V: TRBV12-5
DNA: TGTGCTAGTGGTTTTGGGCCGCAACAAGAGACCCAGTACTTC
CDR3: CASGFGPQQETQYF

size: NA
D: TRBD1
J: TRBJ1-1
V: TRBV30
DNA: TGTGCCTGGGGTGACAGGGTGAACACTGAAGCTTTCTTT
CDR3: CAWGDRVNTEAFF

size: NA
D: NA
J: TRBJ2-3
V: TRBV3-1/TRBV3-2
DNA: TGTGCCAGCAGCGCGAAGGGGGGGGGCACAGATACGCAGTATTTT
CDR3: CASSAKGGGTDTQYF

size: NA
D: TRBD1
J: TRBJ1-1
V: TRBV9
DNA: TGTGCCAGTAACACAGGGGGCGAGGAAGCTTTCTTT
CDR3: CASNTGGEEAFF

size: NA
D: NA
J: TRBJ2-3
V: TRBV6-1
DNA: TGTGCCAGCAGTGAACACAGGCCAGATACGCAGTATTTT
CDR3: CASSEHRPDTQYF

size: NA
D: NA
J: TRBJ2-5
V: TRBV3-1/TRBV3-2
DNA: TGTGCCAGCAGCCGCACCCCGGGGGAAGAGACCCAGTACTTC
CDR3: CASSRTPGEETQYF

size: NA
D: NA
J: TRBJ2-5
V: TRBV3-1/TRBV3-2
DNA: TGTGCCAGCGGAAGAGCAGGGGAAGAGACCCAGTACTTC
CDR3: CASGRAGEETQYF

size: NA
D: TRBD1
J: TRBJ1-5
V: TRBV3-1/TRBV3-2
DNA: TGTGCCAGCAGCCCGGACAGGGATCAGCCCCAGCATTTT
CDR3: CASSPDRDQPQHF

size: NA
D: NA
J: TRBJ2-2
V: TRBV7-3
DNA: TGTGCCAGCAGCTTAAATAGCGCGAACACCGGGGAGCTGTTTTTT
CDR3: CASSLNSANTGELFF

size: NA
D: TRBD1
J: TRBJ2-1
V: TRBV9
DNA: TGTGCCAGCAGCTCCACCGGGACAGGGGGCCATGAGCAGTTCTTC
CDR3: CASSSTGTGGHEQFF